The text below deals with one T cell receptor beta chain. The target antigen is unknown. The RNA, about 0.5 to 1 ug, was put through reverse transcription using random hexamers. TCR beta CDR3 was amplified by immunoSEQ multiplex PCR. This amplification extended across 54 Vbeta and 13 Jbeta segments. A single record per CDR3 protein comes from TCRdb applying MiXCR to the immunoSEQ multiplex PCR reads. The sample records approximately 200,000 distinct CDR3 sequences, roughly 95% being singletons. This entry belongs to a study of CD8 T cells in Susac syndrome. Relapsing-remitting disease, either stable or active, was present in the multiple sclerosis controls, who were treatment-naive patients. Purification of the CD8+ and CD4+ T cells relied on negative isolation, and TEMRA cells underwent FACS enrichment. Germline V CDR1 and CDR2: DFQATT, SNEGSKA (reference sequence). There are 14 residues in the CDR3. V was cut by 6 bases and J by 2 bases, with 17 bases left in between.

Whole-study findings and limits: Acknowledgment was made by the study that its TCR sequencing and HLA analysis involved a relatively small number of individuals.

V gene TRBV20-1 combines with J gene TRBJ2-7; D might be TRBD1 or TRBD2, each matching 6 bases. The sequencing sample was made of CD4+ T cells from PBMCs. The sequence derives from a human donor with multiple sclerosis. The DNA for the CDR3 is TGCAGTGCCGGAGGGGGGCCGGGGACCTACGAGCAGTACTTC. As protein: CSAGGGPGTYEQYF.